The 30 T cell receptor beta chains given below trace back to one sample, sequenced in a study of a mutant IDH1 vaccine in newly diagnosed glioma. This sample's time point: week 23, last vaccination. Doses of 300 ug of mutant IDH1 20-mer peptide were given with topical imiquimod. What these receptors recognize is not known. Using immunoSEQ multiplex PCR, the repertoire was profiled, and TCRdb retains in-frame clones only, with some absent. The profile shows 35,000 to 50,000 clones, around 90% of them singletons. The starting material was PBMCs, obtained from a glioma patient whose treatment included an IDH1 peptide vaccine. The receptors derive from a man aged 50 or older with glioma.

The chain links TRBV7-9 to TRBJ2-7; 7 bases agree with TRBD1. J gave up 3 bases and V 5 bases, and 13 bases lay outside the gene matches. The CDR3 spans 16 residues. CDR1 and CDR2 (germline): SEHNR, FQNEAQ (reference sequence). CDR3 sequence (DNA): TGTGCCAGCAGCAATCCTCAGACAGGGAATTACTACGAGCAGTACTTC. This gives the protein CASSNPQTGNYYEQYF.

In DNA form, the CDR3 reads TGTGCCAGCAGTGCGGACAGCAACTATGGCTACACCTTC. Translating gives CASSADSNYGYTF. V usage is TRBV28 and J usage is TRBJ1-2, with D possibly TRBD1 on 6 matching bases. With 5 bases removed from V and 2 bases from J, the gap between germline ends came to 9 bases. Germline V gene data show CDR1 as MDHEN and CDR2 as SYDVKM. The CDR3 runs to 13 residues.

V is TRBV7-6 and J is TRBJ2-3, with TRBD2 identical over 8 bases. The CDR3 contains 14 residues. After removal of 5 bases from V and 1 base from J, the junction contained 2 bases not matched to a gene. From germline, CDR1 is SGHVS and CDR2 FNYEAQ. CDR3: CASSISGGTDTQYF. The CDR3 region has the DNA TGTGCCAGCAGCATTAGCGGGGGCACAGATACGCAGTATTTT.

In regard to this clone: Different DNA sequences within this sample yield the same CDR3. The CDR3 DNA is TGCGCCAGCAGCTTGGAGGGAAACACCATATATTTT. Residues: CASSLEGNTIYF. The rearrangement links TRBV5-1 to TRBJ1-3; no reliable D call. This CDR3 region has 12 residues. Germline V gives CDR1 SGHRS, CDR2 YFSETQ. The V end lost 0 bases, the J end lost 4 bases, and 2 bases lay between the germline ends.

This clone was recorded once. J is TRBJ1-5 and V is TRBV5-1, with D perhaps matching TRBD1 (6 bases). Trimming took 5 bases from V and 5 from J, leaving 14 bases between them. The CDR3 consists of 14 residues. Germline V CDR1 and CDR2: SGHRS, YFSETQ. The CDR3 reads CASRPGVVDQPQHF. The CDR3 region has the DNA TGCGCCAGCAGACCAGGGGTTGTGGATCAGCCCCAGCATTTT.

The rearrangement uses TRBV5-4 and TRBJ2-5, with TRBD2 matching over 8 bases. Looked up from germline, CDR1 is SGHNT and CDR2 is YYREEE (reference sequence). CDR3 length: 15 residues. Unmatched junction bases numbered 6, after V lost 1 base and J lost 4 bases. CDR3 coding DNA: TGTGCCAGCAGCTTGCCGGGACTAGGGGCAGAGACCCAGTACTTC. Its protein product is CASSLPGLGAETQYF.

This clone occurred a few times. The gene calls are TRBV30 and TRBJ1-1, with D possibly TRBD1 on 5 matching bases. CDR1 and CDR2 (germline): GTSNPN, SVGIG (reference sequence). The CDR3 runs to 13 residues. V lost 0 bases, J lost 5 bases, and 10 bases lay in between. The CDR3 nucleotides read TGTGCCTGGAGTGTAAGTTCAGGGACTGAAGCTTTCTTT. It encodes CAWSVSSGTEAFF. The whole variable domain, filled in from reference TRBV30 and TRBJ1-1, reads SQTIHQWPATLVQPVGSPLSLECTVEGTSNPNLYWYRQAAGRGLQLLFYSVGIGQISSEVPQNLSASRPQDRQFILSSKKLLLSDSGFYLCAWSVSSGTEAFFGQGTRLTVV.

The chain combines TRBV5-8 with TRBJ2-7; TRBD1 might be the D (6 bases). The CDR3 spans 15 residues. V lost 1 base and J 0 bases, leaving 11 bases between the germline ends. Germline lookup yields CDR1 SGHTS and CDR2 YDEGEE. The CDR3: CASSLRQGSSYEQYF. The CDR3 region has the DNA TGTGCCAGCAGCTTGCGCCAGGGGAGCTCCTACGAGCAGTACTTC.

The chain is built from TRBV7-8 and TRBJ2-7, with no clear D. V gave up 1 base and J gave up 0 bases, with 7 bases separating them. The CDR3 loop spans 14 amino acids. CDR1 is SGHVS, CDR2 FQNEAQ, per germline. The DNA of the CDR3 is TGTGCCAGCAGCTTAGGGGAAAGCTCCTACGAGCAGTACTTC. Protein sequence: CASSLGESSYEQYF.

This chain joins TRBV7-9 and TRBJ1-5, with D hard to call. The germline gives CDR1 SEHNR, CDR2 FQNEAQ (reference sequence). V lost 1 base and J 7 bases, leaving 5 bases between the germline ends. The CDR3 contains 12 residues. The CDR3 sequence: CASSLGTQPQHF. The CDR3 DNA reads TGTGCCAGCAGCTTAGGGACGCAGCCCCAGCATTTT.

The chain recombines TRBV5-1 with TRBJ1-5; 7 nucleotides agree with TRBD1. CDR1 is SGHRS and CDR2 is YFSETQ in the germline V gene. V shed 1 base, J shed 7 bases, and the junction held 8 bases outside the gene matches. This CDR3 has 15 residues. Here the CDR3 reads CASSLLAGGEQPQHF. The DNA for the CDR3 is TGCGCCAGCAGCTTGCTGGCAGGGGGTGAGCAGCCCCAGCATTTT.

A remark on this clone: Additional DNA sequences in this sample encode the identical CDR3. This CDR3 is CASSVAYRGGEQYF. The CDR3 nucleotides are TGTGCCAGCAGCGTAGCATACAGGGGAGGCGAGCAGTACTTC. This rearrangement joins TRBV9 to TRBJ2-7, with D possibly matching TRBD1 (7 bases). Trimming removed 0 bases at V and 6 bases at J, with 13 bases between. The CDR3 has 14 residues. The germline gives CDR1 SGDLS, CDR2 YYNGEE.

The CDR3 sequence is CASSMQGLPYSGANVLTF. Here the CDR3 DNA reads TGTGCCAGTAGTATGCAAGGATTGCCATACTCTGGGGCCAACGTCCTGACTTTC. The rearrangement joins TRBV19 to TRBJ2-6; D unresolved. This CDR3 is 18 amino acids long. CDR1 and CDR2 (germline): LNHDA, SQIVND (reference sequence). V was clipped by 3 bases and J by 0 bases, with 15 bases between them.

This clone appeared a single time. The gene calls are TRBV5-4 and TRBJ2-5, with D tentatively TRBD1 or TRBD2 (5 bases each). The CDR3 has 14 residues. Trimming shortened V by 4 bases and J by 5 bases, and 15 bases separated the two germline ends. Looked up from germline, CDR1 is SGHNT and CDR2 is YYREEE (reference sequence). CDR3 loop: CASSPQGAGETQYF. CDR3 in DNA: TGTGCCAGCAGCCCGCAAGGGGCGGGTGAGACCCAGTACTTC.

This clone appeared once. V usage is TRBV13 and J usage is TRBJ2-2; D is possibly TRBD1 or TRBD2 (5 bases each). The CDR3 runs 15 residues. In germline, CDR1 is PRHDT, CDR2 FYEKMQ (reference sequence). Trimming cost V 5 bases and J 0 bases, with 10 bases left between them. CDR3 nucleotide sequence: TGTGCCAGCAGCAGGGACCACCCGAACACCGGGGAGCTGTTTTTT. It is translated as CASSRDHPNTGELFF.

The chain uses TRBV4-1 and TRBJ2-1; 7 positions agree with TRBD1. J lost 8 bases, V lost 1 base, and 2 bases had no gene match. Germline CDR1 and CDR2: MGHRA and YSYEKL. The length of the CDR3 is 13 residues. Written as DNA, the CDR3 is TGCGCCAGCAGCCAAGGACAGGGCGATGAGCAGTTCTTC. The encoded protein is CASSQGQGDEQFF.

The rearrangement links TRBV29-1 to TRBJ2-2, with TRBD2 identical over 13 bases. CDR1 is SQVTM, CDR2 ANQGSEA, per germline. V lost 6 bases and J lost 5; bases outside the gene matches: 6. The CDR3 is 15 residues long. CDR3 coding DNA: TGCAGCGTGGGGACTAGCGGGACTCGGACCGGGGAGCTGTTTTTT. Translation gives CSVGTSGTRTGELFF.

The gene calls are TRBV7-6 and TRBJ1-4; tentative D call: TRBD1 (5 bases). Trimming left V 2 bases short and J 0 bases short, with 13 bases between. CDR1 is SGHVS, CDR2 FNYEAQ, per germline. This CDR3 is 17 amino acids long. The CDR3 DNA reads TGTGCCAGCAGCTTATTTGGGACCCCAGCAACTAATGAAAAACTGTTTTTT. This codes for CASSLFGTPATNEKLFF.

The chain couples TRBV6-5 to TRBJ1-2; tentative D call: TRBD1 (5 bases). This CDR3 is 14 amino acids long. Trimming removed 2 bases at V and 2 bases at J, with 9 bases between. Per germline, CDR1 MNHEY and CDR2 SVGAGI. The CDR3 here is CASSYDSKNYGYTF. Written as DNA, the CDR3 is TGTGCCAGCAGTTACGACAGCAAAAACTATGGCTACACCTTC.

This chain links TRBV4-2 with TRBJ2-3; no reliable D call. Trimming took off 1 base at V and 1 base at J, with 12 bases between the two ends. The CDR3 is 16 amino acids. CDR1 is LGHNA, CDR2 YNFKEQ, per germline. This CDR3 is CASSQVNSGGTDTQYF. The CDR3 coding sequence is TGTGCCAGCAGCCAAGTTAATTCTGGGGGCACAGATACGCAGTATTTT.

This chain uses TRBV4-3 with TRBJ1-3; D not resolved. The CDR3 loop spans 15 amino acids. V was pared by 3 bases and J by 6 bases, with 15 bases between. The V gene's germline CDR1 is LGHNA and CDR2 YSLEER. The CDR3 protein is CASSQLGSTLNTIYF. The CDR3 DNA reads TGCGCCAGCAGCCAGCTGGGGTCTACATTAAACACCATATATTTT.

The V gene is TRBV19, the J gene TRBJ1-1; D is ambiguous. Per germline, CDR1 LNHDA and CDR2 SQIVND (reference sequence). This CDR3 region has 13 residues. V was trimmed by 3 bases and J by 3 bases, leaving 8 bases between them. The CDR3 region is CASSMWRDTEAFF. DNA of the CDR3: TGTGCCAGTAGTATGTGGCGCGACACTGAAGCTTTCTTT.

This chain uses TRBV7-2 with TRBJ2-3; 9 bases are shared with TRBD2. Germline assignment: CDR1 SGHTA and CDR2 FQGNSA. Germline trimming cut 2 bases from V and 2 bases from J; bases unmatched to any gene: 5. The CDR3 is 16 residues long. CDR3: CASSLKRGAITDTQYF. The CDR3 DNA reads TGTGCCAGCAGCTTAAAGCGGGGGGCGATCACAGATACGCAGTATTTT.

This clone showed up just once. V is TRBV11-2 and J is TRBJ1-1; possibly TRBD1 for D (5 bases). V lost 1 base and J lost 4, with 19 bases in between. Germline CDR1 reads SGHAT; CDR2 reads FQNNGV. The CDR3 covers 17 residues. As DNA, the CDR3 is TGTGCCAGCAGCTTAGGGATGGGTGGCAGGGTCGGCACTGAAGCTTTCTTT. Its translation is CASSLGMGGRVGTEAFF.

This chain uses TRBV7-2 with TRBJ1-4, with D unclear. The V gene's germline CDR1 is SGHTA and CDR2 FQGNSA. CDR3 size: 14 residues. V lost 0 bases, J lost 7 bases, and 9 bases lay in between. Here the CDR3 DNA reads TGTGCCAGCAGCTTAGCCACAGTAGCTGAAAAACTGTTTTTT. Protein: CASSLATVAEKLFF.

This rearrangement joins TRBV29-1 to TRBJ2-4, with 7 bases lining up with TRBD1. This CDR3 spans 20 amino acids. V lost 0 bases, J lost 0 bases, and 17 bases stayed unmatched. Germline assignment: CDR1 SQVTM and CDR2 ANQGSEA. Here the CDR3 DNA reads TGCAGCGTTGAAGATTACCGGGACAGAGCTCCCATACTAGCCAAAAACATTCAGTACTTC. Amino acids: CSVEDYRDRAPILAKNIQYF.

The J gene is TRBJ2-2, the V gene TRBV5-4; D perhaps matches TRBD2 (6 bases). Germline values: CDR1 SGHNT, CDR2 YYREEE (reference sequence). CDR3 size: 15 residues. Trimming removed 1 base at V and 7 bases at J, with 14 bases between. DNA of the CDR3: TGTGCCAGCAGCTTGTTTTCGGGGGAGATCGGGGAGCTGTTTTTT. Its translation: CASSLFSGEIGELFF.

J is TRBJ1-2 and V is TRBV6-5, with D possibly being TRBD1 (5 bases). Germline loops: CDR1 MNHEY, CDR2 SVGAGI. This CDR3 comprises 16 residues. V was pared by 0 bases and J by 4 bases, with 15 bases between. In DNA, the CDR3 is TGTGCCAGCAGTTACTCGGGGGGACGGAGTGCCTATGGCTACACCTTC. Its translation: CASSYSGGRSAYGYTF.

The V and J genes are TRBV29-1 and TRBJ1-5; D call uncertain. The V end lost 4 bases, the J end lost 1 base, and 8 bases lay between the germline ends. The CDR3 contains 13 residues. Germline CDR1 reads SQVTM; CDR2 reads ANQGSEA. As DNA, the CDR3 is TGCAGCGTTGTTGTAGGGAGCAATCAGCCCCAGCATTTT. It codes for CSVVVGSNQPQHF.

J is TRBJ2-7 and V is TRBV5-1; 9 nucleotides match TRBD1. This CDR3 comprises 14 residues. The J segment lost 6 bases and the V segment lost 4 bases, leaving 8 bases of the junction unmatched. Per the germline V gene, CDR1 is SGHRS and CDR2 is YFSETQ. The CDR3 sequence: CASSRPGQGTEQYF. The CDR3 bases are TGCGCCAGCAGCAGGCCGGGACAGGGTACCGAGCAGTACTTC. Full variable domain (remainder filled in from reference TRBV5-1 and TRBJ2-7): KAGVTQTPRYLIKTRGQQVTLSCSPISGHRSVSWYQQTPGQGLQFLFEYFSETQRNKGNFPGRFSGRQFSNSRSEMNVSTLELGDSALYLCASSRPGQGTEQYFGPGTRLTVT.